This TCR beta chain derives from a study of post-analysis software for immune sequencing data. Study-level points and caveats: Those with multiple sclerosis, the patient group, showed significantly lower normalized Chao1 diversity than controls. The F measure placed samples prepared in the same batch into strongly shared clusters. In patients, roughly five TRBV segments were more frequent than in controls, with TRBV5-6, TRBV5-1 and TRBV20-1 among them.

Each TCR beta cDNA library carried unique molecular identifiers. TCRdb redid the calling of the PCR reads with MiXCR, one entry per CDR3 protein. This table holds hundreds of thousands of distinct CDR3 sequences, about 60% found once. The CDR3 sequence is 20 residues long. Germline V gene sequence: CDR1 SGHTA, CDR2 FQGNSA. In regard to this clonotype: As yet, its antigen is unknown. At one of its ends the junction is not consistent with the germline gene, which may arise from a read error.

Sequenced sample: blood. The chain joins TRBV7-2 to TRBJ1-4; D ambiguous. The origin of this receptor is a girl aged 2 to 9 with multiple sclerosis. The CDR3 sequence is CASSLAAPAGSLPTNEKLFF. DNA for the CDR3: TGTGCCAGCAGTTTAGCAGCCCCGGCGGGCAGTCTACCAACTAATGAAAAACTGTTTTTT. The full variable domain, its missing parts supplied by reference TRBV7-2 and TRBJ1-4, is GAGVSQSPSNKVTEKGKDVELRCDPISGHTALYWYRQSLGQGLEFLIYFQGNSAPDKSGLPSDRFSAERTGGSVSTLTIQRTQQEDSAVYLCASSLAAPAGSLPTNEKLFFGSGTQLSVL.